This TCR beta chain was profiled in a study of neoadjuvant anti-PD-1 for oral cavity cancer. Study-wide results and limits: Larger post-treatment preexisting tumor clones tracked with greater tumor shrinkage.

Time point described: after neoadjuvant nivolumab, at surgical resection. Clones were read by immunoSEQ multiplex PCR, and TCRdb kept only the in-frame ones, dropping some. The sample has approximately 15,000 clones; approximately 40% are singletons. CDR1 is SGHRS and CDR2 is YFSETQ in the germline V gene. V trimming: 3 bases; J trimming: 2 bases; junction bases outside the gene matches: 1. The CDR3 loop spans 14 amino acids. About this clone: Its target is not known.

The TCR was taken from a person aged 35-79 years with oral cavity squamous cell carcinoma. This specimen was tumor tissue, taken after nivolumab (anti-PD-1) treatment. The chain joins TRBV5-1 to TRBJ2-7, with 11 bases that match TRBD1. CDR3 sequence: CASSSGQGAYEQYF. For the CDR3, the DNA is TGCGCCAGCAGCTCGGGACAGGGGGCCTACGAGCAGTACTTC.